This T cell receptor beta chain emerged from a study of blood T cell repertoires in COVID-19. Overall study: The samples span acute and convalescent COVID-19 from the United States, Italy and Spain. T cells, B-cell-depleted T cells, or PBMCs supplied cDNA or gDNA.

Per the original methods: From reference gene primer amplification, estimates of nucleated cell counts were derived. The data were produced by immunoSEQ multiplex PCR, yet TCRdb's version contains in-frame clones alone and is incomplete. For V, J and clone size, that table is used; D and trimming come from the DNA. The sample lists roughly 100,000 clones, 84% seen once, with 10% to 15% in the top ten. The V end lost 1 base, the J end lost 3 bases, and 10 bases lay between the germline ends. This CDR3 is built from 15 residues. Per the germline V gene, CDR1 is MDHEN and CDR2 is SYDVKM. This clonotype originated in a human donor in a cohort sampled during active or convalescent COVID-19. The chain carries TRBV28 and TRBJ1-5, with D hard to call. Sequencing was performed on peripheral blood. CDR3 nucleotides: TGTGCCAGCAGTTTATCTTTGGCAGTCAATCAGCCCCAGCATTTT. Translation: CASSLSLAVNQPQHF.